A selection of T cell receptor beta chains follows, all from one sample in a study of blood T cell repertoires in COVID-19. TCRdb's table, derived via immunoSEQ multiplex PCR, lists solely in-frame clones and lacks some. The sample consists of about 250,000 clones, around 90% of them appearing once. Sequenced input: PBMCs or T cells enriched from blood (not recorded which). These receptors were taken from a woman aged 40 to 50 who had been exposed to COVID-19. CDR3s include the opening cysteine and the closing phenylalanine or tryptophan. The D gene is left open where the match is weak. Expanded clones are given a class, and other clones once, few, many or no size at all.

size	V	D	J	DNA	CDR3
-	TRBV2	TRBD1	TRBJ1-1	TGTGCCAGCAGTGTTTCAGGGGGAAACACTGAAGCTTTCTTT	CASSVSGGNTEAFF
-	TRBV7-3	TRBD1	TRBJ1-2	TGTGCCAGCGGGACAGGGGGCGCACACTATGGCTACACCTTC	CASGTGGAHYGYTF
-	TRBV12-5	-	TRBJ2-1	TGTGCTAGTGGTTTGGACAGGGTACGGGATGAGCAGTTCTTC	CASGLDRVRDEQFF
few	TRBV30	TRBD1	TRBJ1-2	TGTGCCTGGGACAGGGGAGGTGGCTATGGCTACACCTTC	CAWDRGGGYGYTF
many	TRBV15	TRBD2	TRBJ2-3	TGTGCCACCAGCAGAGAGGGGGGACTAAGAACAGATACGCAGTATTTT	CATSREGGLRTDTQYF
-	TRBV30	TRBD2	TRBJ2-1	TGTGCCTGGAGTGTGTCAGCGGGAGCTGCCAATGAGCAGTTCTTC	CAWSVSAGAANEQFF
-	TRBV23-1	TRBD1	TRBJ1-5	TGCGCCAGCAGTCAATCCGGGACAGGTAGCAATCAGCCCCAGCATTTT	CASSQSGTGSNQPQHF
-	TRBV15	TRBD1	TRBJ1-2	TGTGCCACCAGCAGAGCCCTCCTGGACAGGAAGGGTACGGACAACTATGGCTACACCTTC	CATSRALLDRKGTDNYGYTF
-	TRBV9	TRBD1	TRBJ2-7	TGTGCCAGCAGCGCCGGGACAGGGGGTGAATACGAGCAGTACTTC	CASSAGTGGEYEQYF
-	TRBV7-3	-	TRBJ2-7	TGTGCCAGCAGCCCGACGGCACAGAACTACGAGCAGTACTTC	CASSPTAQNYEQYF
-	TRBV3-1/TRBV3-2	TRBD1	TRBJ2-1	TGTGCCAGCAGCCGACGACAGGGGGCCAGGGGCTACAATGAGCAGTTCTTC	CASSRRQGARGYNEQFF
-	TRBV18	-	TRBJ2-4	TGTGCCAGCTCACCACCTGCGGAAACAGCCAAAAACATTCAGTACTTC	CASSPPAETAKNIQYF
-	TRBV7-2	TRBD2	TRBJ2-3	TGTGCCAGCAGCTTAGGTAGCGGGGCCGCCTATACGCAGTATTTT	CASSLGSGAAYTQYF
-	TRBV7-9	TRBD1	TRBJ1-1	TGTGCCAGCAGCTTAGGACAGGGAGAATTGAACACTGAAGCTTTCTTT	CASSLGQGELNTEAFF
-	TRBV4-2	-	TRBJ2-2	TGTGCCAGCAGCCAAGATAGCATTACCGGGGAGCTGTTTTTT	CASSQDSITGELFF
-	TRBV2	TRBD2	TRBJ2-5	TGTGCCAGCGCTCGTGGGTTAGCGGGGGAAGAGACCCAGTACTTC	CASARGLAGEETQYF
-	TRBV24-1	-	TRBJ2-3	TGTGCCACCAGTTTGAGTTTGGGCACAGATACGCAGTATTTT	CATSLSLGTDTQYF
once	TRBV19	-	TRBJ2-1	TGTGCCAGTAGTAGCCCCGAGCGGGCCCTCTACAATGAGCAGTTCTTC	CASSSPERALYNEQFF
-	TRBV6-5	TRBD1	TRBJ1-1	TGTGCCAGCAGTTTCGGGACAGGGGCCACTGAAGCTTTCTTT	CASSFGTGATEAFF
-	TRBV7-2	-	TRBJ2-1	TGTGCCAGCAGCTTAGGACTTAGCTCCTACAATGAGCAGTTCTTC	CASSLGLSSYNEQFF
-	TRBV11-3	TRBD1	TRBJ2-3	TGTGCCAGCAGCTTAGTGGCAGGGGGAACAGATACGCAGTATTTT	CASSLVAGGTDTQYF
once	TRBV25-1	-	TRBJ2-7	TGTGCCAGCAGTGGTGACACCCCCTACGAGCAGTACTTC	CASSGDTPYEQYF
-	TRBV3-1/TRBV3-2	-	TRBJ1-5	TGTGCCAGCAGCCACTCGACAGAGCATCAGCCCCAGCATTTT	CASSHSTEHQPQHF
-	TRBV7-8	TRBD1	TRBJ1-5	TGTGCCAGCAGCCCGCACCAGACAGGGGGCAACAATCAGCCCCAGCATTTT	CASSPHQTGGNNQPQHF
-	TRBV7-9	TRBD1	TRBJ1-6	TGTGCCAGCAGCTTAGATGAGACAGGGTATAATTCACCCCTCCACTTT	CASSLDETGYNSPLHF
-	TRBV30	-	TRBJ2-7	TGTGCCTGGGGAAGGACAGCCTACGAGCAGTACTTC	CAWGRTAYEQYF
-	TRBV19	-	TRBJ2-3	TGTGCCAGTAGTTTTGACAGGTCAACAGATACGCAGTATTTT	CASSFDRSTDTQYF
once	TRBV7-2	TRBD1	TRBJ1-1	TGTGCCAGCAGCTTAGACAGGGGGCGCATTGAAGCTTTCTTT	CASSLDRGRIEAFF
once	TRBV28	TRBD1	TRBJ2-1	TGTGCCAGCAGTCAAGATCCGCCCGGGACAGGGGGTCATGAGCAGTTCTTC	CASSQDPPGTGGHEQFF
-	TRBV16	-	TRBJ2-3	TGTGCCAGCAGCCAATTCGTCGCAGATACGCAGTATTTT	CASSQFVADTQYF
-	TRBV5-1	-	TRBJ1-6	TGCGCCAGCAGCTTGGCCTTGAAGGGAGGGGATTCACCCCTCCACTTT	CASSLALKGGDSPLHF
-	TRBV5-1	-	TRBJ1-5	TGCGCCAGCAGCTTGGAAGGGGCGAGGAATCAGCCCCAGCATTTT	CASSLEGARNQPQHF
-	TRBV10-3	TRBD1	TRBJ2-7	TGTGCCATCAGTGAGTCGGGGACAGGGAAAACCTACGAGCAGTACTTC	CAISESGTGKTYEQYF
-	TRBV19	TRBD1	TRBJ1-2	TGTGCCAGTACCCCACAGGGGGCGCATGGCTACACCTTC	CASTPQGAHGYTF
-	TRBV4-2	-	TRBJ1-5	TGTGCCAGCAGCCAAGGGCAGGGGCACAATCAGCCCCAGCATTTT	CASSQGQGHNQPQHF
-	TRBV25-1	-	TRBJ2-1	TGTGCCAGCAGTCCCCCCCAGGGAGGAAAGCAGTTCTTC	CASSPPQGGKQFF
-	TRBV10-3	-	TRBJ2-5	TGTGCCATCAGTGAACAAGAAGAGACCCAGTACTTC	CAISEQEETQYF
-	TRBV28	-	TRBJ1-2	TGTGCCAGCAGTCCAGACAGACACTATGGCTACACCTTC	CASSPDRHYGYTF
-	TRBV5-6	-	TRBJ2-5	TGTGCCAGCAGCTTGATCGGTCGCGAGACCCAGTACTTC	CASSLIGRETQYF
once	TRBV7-9	TRBD1	TRBJ2-6	TGTGCCAGGTCGACAGGGGGCCGCTCTGGGGCCAACGTCCTGACTTTC	CARSTGGRSGANVLTF